Following are 27 T cell receptor beta chains from one sample sequenced in a study of T cell repertoires in cytomegalovirus infection. TCRdb redid the calling of the reads with MiXCR, one entry per CDR3 protein. This table has 35,000 or so distinct CDR3 sequences, 52% appearing once. No antigen has been assigned to these receptors. Here the sequenced sample was CD8+ T cells from cultured PBMCs, taken from culture after CMV antigen stimulation. These receptors all stem from a human donor in good health (CMV status not recorded). Some clones in this sample may be carry-over from other donors' samples.

The table lists this clonotype with a few counts. The rearrangement uses TRBV6-2 or TRBV6-3 and TRBJ2-3; tentative D call: TRBD2 (6 bases). Germline loops: CDR1 MNHEY, CDR2 SVGEGT. The CDR3 is 14 amino acids. Trimming stripped 5 bases from V and 3 bases from J, with 12 bases between. CDR3: CASSLTSRTDTQYF. The CDR3 DNA is TGTGCCAGCAGTCTGACTAGTCGTACAGATACGCAGTATTTT.

V gene TRBV6-5 combines with J gene TRBJ2-7; TRBD1 matches 7 bases. This CDR3 region has 15 residues. CDR1 and CDR2 (germline): MNHEY, SVGAGI. V lost 0 bases, J lost 2 bases, and 4 bases stayed unmatched. The CDR3 loop reads CASSYSEGGAYEQYF. Written as DNA, the CDR3 is TGTGCCAGCAGTTACTCGGAAGGGGGCGCCTACGAGCAGTACTTC.

The CDR3 loop is CASSADRDEKLFF. CDR3 coding DNA: TGTGCCAGCAGCGCCGACAGGGATGAAAAACTGTTTTTT. This chain uses TRBV7-6 with TRBJ1-4; the match to TRBD1 covers 7 bases. J lost 6 bases, V lost 5 bases, and 3 bases had no gene match. Per germline, CDR1 SGHVS and CDR2 FNYEAQ. The CDR3 runs 13 residues.

This clonotype was found a few times. CDR3 in DNA: TGTGCCAGCAGCTTACGTTCGGGGGGCCGATTAACTAATGAAAAACTGTTTTTT. Its protein is CASSLRSGGRLTNEKLFF. The chain couples TRBV7-8 to TRBJ1-4, with a weak D call TRBD1 (6 bases). Deletions cut 2 bases from V and 1 base from J, with 17 bases between. The germline gives CDR1 SGHVS, CDR2 FQNEAQ. The CDR3 runs to 18 residues.

A word on this clonotype: One end of the junction fails to match germline, which may point to a read error. CDR3 sequence: CASSLYLTAQETQYF. The CDR3 coding sequence is TGTGCTAGCAGCTTATACCTGACAGCCCAAGAGACCCAGTACTTC. The chain combines TRBV7-6 with TRBJ2-5; TRBD1 is a possible D gene (5 bases). This CDR3 has 15 amino acids. Germline V gene sequence: CDR1 SGHVS, CDR2 FNYEAQ.

This clonotype was seen a single time. This chain joins TRBV7-6 and TRBJ2-7, with TRBD2 matching 7 bases. Germline V gene data show CDR1 as SGHVS and CDR2 as FNYEAQ. CDR3 length: 16 residues. The junction had 11 bases not matched to a gene; V was cut back by 5 bases and J by 1 base. The CDR3 sequence is CASSGGGLPTSYEQYF. CDR3 DNA: TGTGCCAGCAGCGGGGGGGGACTACCTACTTCCTACGAGCAGTACTTC.

This clonotype has more than one count but fewer than ten. The rearrangement uses TRBV7-3 and TRBJ1-1, with D perhaps matching TRBD1 (6 bases). Trimming removed 5 bases from V and 3 bases from J, with 10 bases in between. CDR3 size: 13 residues. The germline V gene has CDR1 SGHTA and CDR2 FQGTGA. DNA of the CDR3: TGTGCCAGCAGCACGGACAGTCACACTGAAGCTTTCTTT. It translates to CASSTDSHTEAFF.

This clonotype was counted a single time. The chain links TRBV4-2 to TRBJ1-1; D is unresolved. The germline V gene has CDR1 LGHNA and CDR2 YNFKEQ. The CDR3 is made up of 13 amino acids. Trimming removed 1 base from V and 0 bases from J, with 3 bases in between. This CDR3 is CASSQGMNTEAFF. The CDR3 DNA is TGTGCCAGCAGCCAAGGGATGAACACTGAAGCTTTCTTT.

This clonotype has a handful of counts. V is TRBV7-6 and J is TRBJ1-1; no definite D call. Germline V CDR1 and CDR2: SGHVS, FNYEAQ. V was trimmed by 7 bases and J by 1 base, leaving 10 bases between them. The CDR3 is 13 residues long. The CDR3 DNA follows: TGTGCCAGCAAGAGGACTGCGAACACTGAAGCTTTCTTT. Translating it yields CASKRTANTEAFF. Drawing the rest from reference TRBV7-6 and TRBJ1-1, the complete variable domain is GAGVSQSPRYKVTKRGQDVALRCDPISGHVSLYWYRQALGQGPEFLTYFNYEAQQDKSGLPNDRFSAERPEGSISTLTIQRTEQRDSAMYRCASKRTANTEAFFGQGTRLTVV.

The V call is TRBV3-1, the J call TRBJ2-7, with TRBD2 as a possible D gene (6 bases). The length of the CDR3 is 16 residues. Trimming took 0 bases from V and 0 from J, leaving 12 bases between them. Germline V gene sequence: CDR1 LGHDT, CDR2 YNNKEL (reference sequence). As DNA, the CDR3 is TGTGCCAGCAGCCAAGATCGTAGCGGAGGCTCCTACGAGCAGTACTTC. The encoded protein is CASSQDRSGGSYEQYF.

This clonotype came up many times. The chain recombines TRBV10-2 with TRBJ1-6; D might be TRBD1 (5 bases). The CDR3 has 15 amino acids. V gave up 6 bases and J gave up 3 bases, with 12 bases separating them. Germline CDR1 reads WSHSY; CDR2 reads SAAADI. In DNA, the CDR3 is TGCGCCAGCAGGCCGCCCGGGGGCTATAATTCACCCCTCCACTTT. This gives the protein CASRPPGGYNSPLHF.

The chain couples TRBV7-2 to TRBJ2-5, with 14 nucleotides matching TRBD2. After removal of 5 bases from V and 5 bases from J, the junction contained 10 bases not matched to a gene. Germline V gene sequence: CDR1 SGHTA, CDR2 FQGNSA. The CDR3 is made up of 17 amino acids. DNA for the CDR3: TGTGCCAGCAGCGTCCGACTAGCGGGAGGGCCGGTTGAGACCCAGTACTTC. This translates into CASSVRLAGGPVETQYF.

The chain recombines TRBV20-1 with TRBJ2-7, with 9 bases that match TRBD1. V lost 3 bases and J lost 7; bases outside the gene matches: 13. The CDR3 is 15 residues long. Looked up from germline, CDR1 is DFQATT and CDR2 is SNEGSKA (reference sequence). CDR3 sequence: CSASPRTGVRGEQYF. The CDR3 nucleotides are TGCAGTGCTAGCCCGAGGACAGGGGTCCGGGGAGAGCAGTACTTC.

This chain connects TRBV5-8 to TRBJ1-2; maybe TRBD1 (5 bases). This CDR3 has 17 amino acids. The germline CDR1 and CDR2 sequences are SGHTS and YDEGEE. Between the trimmed V and J ends, which lost 6 bases and 6 bases, there was a span of 27 bases. The CDR3 DNA follows: TGTGCCAGCACCACTCCAGGGACCAGGAGGTTGACCGATGGCTACACCTTC. This sequence encodes CASTTPGTRRLTDGYTF.

The chain uses TRBV19 and TRBJ1-1; 8 bases are shared with TRBD1. This CDR3 region has 16 residues. The V gene end was trimmed by 7 bases and the J gene end by 1 base; junction bases not matched to a gene: 11. Looked up from germline, CDR1 is LNHDA and CDR2 is SQIVND (reference sequence). CDR3 coding DNA: TGTGCCAGTACCCGACTCCGGACAGGGAGGAACACTGAAGCTTTCTTT. This gives the protein CASTRLRTGRNTEAFF. The complete variable domain, with remaining parts taken from reference TRBV19 and TRBJ1-1, reads DGGITQSPKYLFRKEGQNVTLSCEQNLNHDAMYWYRQDPGQGLRLIYYSQIVNDFQKGDIAEGYSVSREKKESFPLTVTSAQKNPTAFYLCASTRLRTGRNTEAFFGQGTRLTVV.

This clonotype was recorded only once. The chain couples TRBV7-2 to TRBJ1-1; D gene uncertain. Germline V lookup: CDR1 SGHTA, CDR2 FQGNSA. The CDR3 is 14 residues long. The V end lost 5 bases, the J end lost 1 base, and 11 bases lay between the germline ends. The CDR3: CASSQPPWNTEAFF. The CDR3 DNA reads as TGTGCCAGCAGCCAACCTCCTTGGAACACTGAAGCTTTCTTT.

The chain links TRBV7-3 to TRBJ2-3; D perhaps matches TRBD2 (5 bases). Deletions cut 4 bases from V and 1 base from J, with 6 bases between. Germline values: CDR1 SGHTA, CDR2 FQGTGA. The CDR3 has 13 residues. CDR3 in DNA: TGTGCCAGCAGCTCAGCGGGCACAGATACGCAGTATTTT. Residues: CASSSAGTDTQYF.

The chain employs TRBV19 and TRBJ2-2, with D maybe TRBD2 (6 bases). Germline CDR1 reads LNHDA; CDR2 reads SQIVND (reference sequence). Trimming stripped 4 bases from V and 0 bases from J, with 18 bases between. The CDR3 totals 18 residues. The CDR3 DNA follows: TGTGCCAGTAGTACGGGGAGAGGGTGGAGGGCGAACACCGGGGAGCTGTTTTTT. Amino acid sequence: CASSTGRGWRANTGELFF.

V and J are TRBV7-3 and TRBJ2-1; TRBD1 might be the D (6 bases). The germline gives CDR1 SGHTA, CDR2 FQGTGA. V lost 5 bases and J 3 bases, leaving 17 bases between the germline ends. The length of the CDR3 is 16 residues. The CDR3 region is CASSPPGQGIYNEQFF. The CDR3 bases are TGTGCCAGCAGCCCCCCGGGGCAGGGGATCTACAATGAGCAGTTCTTC.

The rearrangement uses TRBV19 and TRBJ1-6, with D maybe TRBD1 (5 bases). The germline CDR1 and CDR2 sequences are LNHDA and SQIVND (reference sequence). The CDR3 is 17 residues long. V was pared by 3 bases and J by 2 bases, with 14 bases between. CDR3 in DNA: TGTGCCAGTAGTATCCGAGGGGCAGCCACCTATAATTCACCCCTCCACTTT. Encoded protein: CASSIRGAATYNSPLHF.

The gene calls are TRBV11-2 and TRBJ2-1, with 11 bases that match TRBD2. CDR1 is SGHAT and CDR2 is FQNNGV in the germline V gene. The CDR3 runs to 16 residues. Losses at the gene ends were 3 bases for V and 3 bases for J; bases not matched to a gene: 4. The CDR3 loop is CASSFGLAGGYNEQFF. In DNA, the CDR3 is TGTGCCAGCAGCTTTGGGCTAGCGGGGGGCTACAATGAGCAGTTCTTC.

This clonotype was observed a few times. V gene TRBV4-1 combines with J gene TRBJ1-4; D is unclear. With 3 bases removed from V and 0 bases from J, the gap between germline ends came to 11 bases. The CDR3 runs 16 residues. Germline-derived CDR1 and CDR2 are MGHRA and YSYEKL. This chain's CDR3 is CASSHRTVATNEKLFF. The CDR3 nucleotides are TGCGCCAGCAGCCACCGGACGGTTGCAACTAATGAAAAACTGTTTTTT.

This clonotype has a handful of counts. CDR3 protein: CAWKNWGNTEAFF. Written as DNA, the CDR3 is TGTGCCTGGAAAAATTGGGGGAACACTGAAGCTTTCTTT. The V gene is TRBV30, the J gene TRBJ1-1; D remains ambiguous. CDR1 is GTSNPN, CDR2 SVGIG, per germline (reference sequence). The CDR3 runs to 13 residues. Trimming took 4 bases from V and 1 from J, leaving 10 bases between them.

V gene TRBV5-4 combines with J gene TRBJ2-4; D perhaps matches TRBD2 (6 bases). With 1 base removed from V and 0 bases from J, the gap between germline ends came to 8 bases. Germline CDR1 SGHNT, CDR2 YYREEE (reference sequence). The CDR3 is made up of 15 amino acids. In DNA form, the CDR3 reads TGTGCCAGCAGCTTGCGGAGGGAAGCCAAAAACATTCAGTACTTC. Residues: CASSLRREAKNIQYF.

This clonotype was counted between two and nine times. The chain uses TRBV7-6 and TRBJ2-3, with 8 bases matching TRBD2. Trimming at V came to 5 bases and at J to 0 bases, leaving 7 bases not matched to a gene. The CDR3 length is 16 residues. Germline V gene data show CDR1 as SGHVS and CDR2 as FNYEAQ. Written as DNA, the CDR3 is TGTGCCAGCAGCCCAATGGGCGGGGGGAGCACAGATACGCAGTATTTT. Amino acids: CASSPMGGGSTDTQYF. The variable domain in full, with the rest retrieved from reference TRBV7-6 and TRBJ2-3, is GAGVSQSPRYKVTKRGQDVALRCDPISGHVSLYWYRQALGQGPEFLTYFNYEAQQDKSGLPNDRFSAERPEGSISTLTIQRTEQRDSAMYRCASSPMGGGSTDTQYFGPGTRLTVL.

Concerning this clonotype: A junction end diverges from the germline sequence, so it may reflect a read error. The CDR3 is CASSFQGGGSTDTQYF. CDR3 sequence (DNA): TGTGCCAGCAGCTTCCAGGGCGGAGGGTCAACAGATACGCAGTATTTT. The gene calls are TRBV5-3 and TRBJ2-3, with D maybe TRBD2 (6 bases). TRBV5-3 is known as an ORF, though its function is uncertain. This CDR3 is built from 16 residues.

The CDR3 sequence: CSVERPGSSYEQYF. DNA for the CDR3: TGCAGCGTTGAAAGGCCCGGGTCCTCCTACGAGCAGTACTTC. The V call is TRBV29-1, the J call TRBJ2-7; no definite D call. This CDR3 region has 14 residues. CDR1 is SQVTM and CDR2 is ANQGSEA in the germline V gene. V shed 2 bases and J shed 0 bases, with 11 bases lying between them.